One and the same sample provided the 31 T cell receptor beta chains below, sequenced in a study of Ad26.COV2.S vaccination and SARS-CoV-2 variants. The treatment: about 20 received Ad26.COV2.S at low or high dose, single or two shots; roughly 5 received placebo; per-sample allocation not given. Sampling happened 63 days after the first vaccine or placebo injection. Here immunoSEQ multiplex PCR was the method, and the copy in TCRdb shows in-frame clones only, minus some. The table has hundreds of thousands of clones, about 89% seen once; the top ten hold approximately 1.5%. Sequencing used peripheral blood, obtained in a trial of Ad26.COV2.S vaccine versus placebo. These receptors were taken from a person aged 18-60 years who received the Ad26.COV2.S COVID-19 vaccine or a placebo.

The V gene is TRBV11-2, the J gene TRBJ2-2; 7 nucleotides line up with TRBD1. This CDR3 has 16 residues. J lost 4 bases, V lost 2 bases, and 7 bases had no gene match. Germline-derived CDR1 and CDR2 are SGHAT and FQNNGV. The CDR3 loop is CASSLQWGQSTGELFF. The CDR3 DNA is TGTGCCAGCAGCTTACAGTGGGGACAGTCCACCGGGGAGCTGTTTTTT. Using reference TRBV11-2 and TRBJ2-2 for the parts outside the CDR3, the full variable domain is EAGVAQSPRYKIIEKRQSVAFWCNPISGHATLYWYQQILGQGPKLLIQFQNNGVVDDSQLPKDRFSAERLKGVDSTLKIQPAKLEDSAVYLCASSLQWGQSTGELFFGEGSRLTVL.

V and J are TRBV24-1 and TRBJ2-1; possibly TRBD2 for D (6 bases). The germline V and J ends were trimmed by 2 bases and 11 bases, with 9 bases remaining between them. The germline V gene encodes CDR1 KGHDR and CDR2 SFDVKD. CDR3 length: 12 amino acids. The DNA for the CDR3 is TGTGCCACCAGTGATTACGCGGGAAAGCAGTTCTTC. Translated: CATSDYAGKQFF.

The chain is built from TRBV6-6 and TRBJ1-2; D remains ambiguous. V gave up 6 bases and J gave up 6 bases, with 5 bases separating them. The length of the CDR3 is 10 residues. Per germline, CDR1 MNHNY and CDR2 SVGAGI (reference sequence). The CDR3 reads CASREDGYTF. In DNA, the CDR3 is TGTGCCAGCAGAGAGGATGGCTACACCTTC.

V usage is TRBV18 and J usage is TRBJ1-3; TRBD1 agrees at 7 bases. Germline-derived CDR1 and CDR2 are KGHSH and LQKENI. CDR3 length: 17 residues. V trimming: 3 bases; J trimming: 3 bases; junction bases outside the gene matches: 11. Written as DNA, the CDR3 is TGTGCCAGCTCACCCCTTATTCCCCGGGACAGTGGAAACACCATATATTTT. The encoded protein is CASSPLIPRDSGNTIYF. Filled out from reference TRBV18 and TRBJ1-3, the complete variable domain reads NAGVMQNPRHLVRRRGQEARLRCSPMKGHSHVYWYRQLPEEGLKFMVYLQKENIIDESGMPKERFSAEFPKEGPSILRIQQVVRGDSAAYFCASSPLIPRDSGNTIYFGEGSWLTVV.

The rearrangement uses TRBV11-2 and TRBJ1-1; D is undetermined. Germline V gives CDR1 SGHAT, CDR2 FQNNGV. The CDR3 has 11 amino acids. Trimming removed 3 bases at V and 3 bases at J, with 2 bases between. CDR3 in DNA: TGTGCCAGCAGCTTTGACACTGAAGCTTTCTTT. Translation gives CASSFDTEAFF.

The rearrangement joins TRBV5-8 to TRBJ2-7, with D perhaps TRBD1 (5 bases). Germline-derived CDR1 and CDR2 are SGHTS and YDEGEE. The CDR3 runs 15 residues. V shed 0 bases and J shed 6 bases, with 16 bases lying between them. CDR3 DNA sequence: TGTGCCAGCAGCTTGGGGGGCTCCCCTATGAGCGAGCAGTACTTC. Its translation: CASSLGGSPMSEQYF.

The gene calls are TRBV18 and TRBJ2-1, with 7 bases that match TRBD2. The V segment lost 0 bases and the J segment 0 bases; nucleotides outside the gene matches: 5. The CDR3 extends over 17 amino acids. Looked up from germline, CDR1 is KGHSH and CDR2 is LQKENI. CDR3 loop: CASSPPSGASSYNEQFF. The DNA for the CDR3 is TGTGCCAGCTCACCACCGAGCGGGGCGAGCTCCTACAATGAGCAGTTCTTC.

V gene TRBV7-2 combines with J gene TRBJ1-3; the D gene is possibly TRBD1 (5 bases). CDR3 length: 16 residues. Germline V gene data show CDR1 as SGHTA and CDR2 as FQGNSA. Trimming took off 5 bases at V and 0 bases at J, with 14 bases between the two ends. CDR3: CASSPRDFSSGNTIYF. The DNA of the CDR3 is TGTGCCAGCAGCCCCCGGGACTTTTCCTCTGGAAACACCATATATTTT. Supplemented by reference TRBV7-2 and TRBJ1-3, the full variable domain reads GAGVSQSPSNKVTEKGKDVELRCDPISGHTALYWYRQSLGQGLEFLIYFQGNSAPDKSGLPSDRFSAERTGGSVSTLTIQRTQQEDSAVYLCASSPRDFSSGNTIYFGEGSWLTVV.

This rearrangement joins TRBV20-1 to TRBJ2-7; D unresolved. This CDR3 contains 13 residues. Trimming took off 3 bases at V and 2 bases at J, with 11 bases between the two ends. Germline V gives CDR1 DFQATT, CDR2 SNEGSKA (reference sequence). Here the CDR3 DNA reads TGCAGTGCTAGTATCATATACCCCTACGAGCAGTACTTC. This gives the protein CSASIIYPYEQYF.

The CDR3 DNA sequence: TGTGCCAGCAGTTCCAGGCCGTATGGCTACACCTTC. Translated, it gives CASSSRPYGYTF. V usage is TRBV6-5 and J usage is TRBJ1-2; D gene ambiguous. This CDR3 is built from 12 residues. V was shortened by 4 bases and J by 5 bases, with 8 bases between the two germline ends. Germline values: CDR1 MNHEY, CDR2 SVGAGI.

In the case of this clone: One end of the junction is discordant with germline, which a read error may explain. The chain couples TRBV5-6 to TRBJ2-7; 8 bases agree with TRBD1. This CDR3 contains 14 residues. The germline CDR1 and CDR2 sequences are SGHDT and YYEEEE. The CDR3 DNA sequence: TGTGCCAGCAGCGCGACAGGGGTCTCCCACGAGCAGTACTTC. Residues: CASSATGVSHEQYF.

The CDR3 here is CATKASGSLDTQYF. In nucleotides, the CDR3 is TGTGCCACCAAGGCTAGCGGGAGTTTGGATACGCAGTATTTT. The chain carries TRBV24-1 and TRBJ2-3, with 10 nucleotides matching TRBD2. The CDR3 consists of 14 residues. Per the germline V gene, CDR1 is KGHDR and CDR2 is SFDVKD. Trimming removed 8 bases from V and 6 bases from J; junction bases left unmatched: 7.

The genes are TRBV7-2 and TRBJ2-5; 7 nucleotides agree with TRBD1. Germline V gene sequence: CDR1 SGHTA, CDR2 FQGNSA. The CDR3 covers 13 residues. V lost 4 bases, J lost 4 bases, and 3 bases stayed unmatched. The CDR3 is CASSSYRGETQYF. CDR3 DNA sequence: TGTGCCAGCAGCTCCTACAGGGGAGAGACCCAGTACTTC.

This clone came up once. The chain carries TRBV3-1 (or the pseudogene TRBV3-2) and TRBJ1-2; possible D gene TRBD1, 6 bases. Per germline, CDR1 LGHDT and CDR2 YNNKEL (reference sequence). V dropped 0 bases and J dropped 0 bases, with 11 bases sitting between them. CDR3 size: 16 residues. The CDR3 loop is CASSQEVGTPNYGYTF. Written as DNA, the CDR3 is TGTGCCAGCAGCCAAGAGGTAGGGACACCTAACTATGGCTACACCTTC.

Of note for this clone: The sample carries other DNA sequences with the same CDR3. In DNA form, the CDR3 reads TGTGCCAGCTCACCACCAAGTGAGACCCAGTACTTC. Encoded protein: CASSPPSETQYF. The chain recombines TRBV18 with TRBJ2-5; D is unresolved. CDR1 and CDR2 from the germline V gene are KGHSH and LQKENI. The length of the CDR3 is 12 residues. Trimming removed 0 bases at V and 5 bases at J, with 4 bases between.

This chain connects TRBV11-2 to TRBJ2-3; the match to TRBD2 covers 14 bases. This CDR3 has 15 residues. CDR1 and CDR2 from the germline V gene are SGHAT and FQNNGV. J lost 4 bases, V lost 5 bases, and 2 bases had no gene match. For the CDR3, the DNA is TGTGCCAGCAGCGCGGGACTAGCGGGAGCAGATACGCAGTATTTT. Translated: CASSAGLAGADTQYF.

The chain combines TRBV19 with TRBJ2-2; D is unresolved. In germline, CDR1 is LNHDA, CDR2 SQIVND (reference sequence). This CDR3 region has 13 residues. CDR3 sequence (DNA): TGTGCTCCCGGAGTGGCGAACACCGGGGAGCTGTTTTTT. Encoded protein: CAPGVANTGELFF.

The chain couples TRBV25-1 to TRBJ1-3; tentative D call: TRBD1 (5 bases). V lost 4 bases to trimming and J lost 1 base, with 14 bases between them. The germline V gene has CDR1 MGHDK and CDR2 SYGVNS. The CDR3 contains 16 residues. The CDR3 nucleotides are TGTGCCAGCAGTGTGGGAGGGGCACCGTCTGGAAACACCATATATTTT. It translates to CASSVGGAPSGNTIYF.

The CDR3 loop is CATKTLYSEETQYF. CDR3 nucleotide sequence: TGTGCCACCAAAACTCTTTACAGTGAAGAGACCCAGTACTTC. The J gene is TRBJ2-5, the V gene TRBV6-5, with unresolved D. The CDR3 is 14 residues long. The V end was cut by 10 bases, the J end by 3 bases, with 18 bases between. Germline lookup yields CDR1 MNHEY and CDR2 SVGAGI.

The CDR3 sequence is CASSSQGGMSDTQYF. CDR3 coding DNA: TGTGCCAGCAGCTCACAGGGGGGCATGTCAGATACGCAGTATTTT. V gene TRBV7-3 combines with J gene TRBJ2-3; TRBD1 agrees at 8 bases. V lost 4 bases and J lost 4; bases outside the gene matches: 7. In germline, CDR1 is SGHTA, CDR2 FQGTGA. This CDR3 has 15 amino acids.

V is TRBV7-8 and J is TRBJ1-6; D gene unclear. Trimming removed 2 bases at V and 7 bases at J, with 6 bases between. Germline-derived CDR1 and CDR2 are SGHVS and FQNEAQ. The CDR3 contains 13 residues. CDR3 nucleotide sequence: TGTGCCAGCAGCTTAAATGTCAATTCACCCCTCCACTTT. Translation: CASSLNVNSPLHF.

The chain carries TRBV7-9 and TRBJ1-4, with no clear D. The CDR3 is made up of 14 amino acids. Germline CDR1 SEHNR, CDR2 FQNEAQ (reference sequence). The V and J ends lost 1 base and 4 bases respectively, with 7 bases between them. CDR3 residues: CASSLGIHNEKLFF. The CDR3 coding sequence is TGTGCCAGCAGCTTAGGGATACATAATGAAAAACTGTTTTTT.

This sequence joins TRBV7-8 and TRBJ2-7, with D tentatively TRBD1 (6 bases). The CDR3 has 15 residues. The germline V gene has CDR1 SGHVS and CDR2 FQNEAQ. V was clipped by 6 bases and J by 1 base, with 16 bases between them. CDR3 DNA: TGTGCCAGCAGGGGCCAAGGGGGTACATCCTACGAGCAGTACTTC. The encoded protein is CASRGQGGTSYEQYF. The whole variable domain, remainder taken from reference TRBV7-8 and TRBJ2-7, is GAGVSQSPRYKVAKRGQDVALRCDPISGHVSLFWYQQALGQGPEFLTYFQNEAQLDKSGLPSDRFFAERPEGSVSTLKIQRTQQEDSAVYLCASRGQGGTSYEQYFGPGTRLTVT.

V usage is TRBV24-1 and J usage is TRBJ2-3, with a tentative D call TRBD1 (6 bases). CDR1 and CDR2 from the germline V gene are KGHDR and SFDVKD. The CDR3 has 16 amino acids. V was cut by 4 bases and J by 3 bases, with 16 bases left in between. The CDR3 region has the DNA TGTGCCACCAGTGACTCGGGGACAAGGTTTACAGATACGCAGTATTTT. Translation: CATSDSGTRFTDTQYF.

CDR3 nucleotide sequence: TGTGCCCTGGGCGGGATCGGTTACGAGCAGTACTTC. Its translation is CALGGIGYEQYF. The chain uses TRBV30 and TRBJ2-7; perhaps TRBD2 as D (6 bases). Trimming removed 8 bases at V and 4 bases at J, with 15 bases between. Germline CDR1 and CDR2: GTSNPN and SVGIG (reference sequence). The CDR3 length is 12 residues.

This CDR3 reads CASSQFLLPSGTQYF. In DNA form, the CDR3 reads TGCGCCAGCAGCCAATTTTTACTACCCTCGGGGACCCAGTACTTC. The V and J genes are TRBV4-1 and TRBJ2-5; D ambiguous. There are 15 residues in the CDR3. Per the germline V gene, CDR1 is MGHRA and CDR2 is YSYEKL. Between the trimmed V and J ends, which lost 2 bases and 7 bases, there was a span of 17 bases.

This chain connects TRBV7-3 to TRBJ2-3; D is unresolved. The length of the CDR3 is 13 residues. Germline CDR1 is SGHTA and CDR2 is FQGTGA. The V end lost 1 base, the J end lost 8 bases, and 10 bases lay between the germline ends. The CDR3 DNA is TGTGCCAGCAGCTTAAACTCGTGGGGTACGCAGTATTTT. Amino acids: CASSLNSWGTQYF.

This clone was counted a single time. J is TRBJ1-2 and V is TRBV6-5, with D perhaps TRBD1 (5 bases). The CDR3 consists of 15 residues. Germline V lookup: CDR1 MNHEY, CDR2 SVGAGI. V was clipped by 2 bases and J by 4 bases, with 14 bases between them. The CDR3 nucleotides read TGTGCCAGCAGTTACCAAATGGGCCAGGGCTATGGCTACACCTTC. It encodes CASSYQMGQGYGYTF.

This rearrangement joins TRBV18 to TRBJ1-1, with TRBD1 matching 7 bases. The V segment lost 4 bases and the J segment 3 bases; nucleotides outside the gene matches: 5. In germline, CDR1 is KGHSH, CDR2 LQKENI. This CDR3 has 14 amino acids. CDR3 loop: CASSLRQGDTEAFF. CDR3 sequence (DNA): TGTGCCAGCTCACTTCGACAGGGTGACACTGAAGCTTTCTTT.

The chain has TRBV19 and TRBJ1-5, with unresolved D. CDR1 is LNHDA and CDR2 is SQIVND in the germline V gene (reference sequence). V dropped 1 base and J dropped 1 base, with 14 bases sitting between them. The CDR3 totals 17 residues. This chain's CDR3 is CASSIAPQALSNQPQHF. DNA of the CDR3: TGTGCCAGTAGTATAGCCCCGCAGGCCCTCAGCAATCAGCCCCAGCATTTT.

The chain employs TRBV7-9 and TRBJ1-6; D perhaps matches TRBD1 (6 bases). Trimming left V 2 bases short and J 9 bases short, with 20 bases between. The CDR3 length is 17 residues. Germline V gives CDR1 SEHNR, CDR2 FQNEAQ (reference sequence). In DNA, the CDR3 is TGTGCCAGCAGCTTAAATTGGGGGACACCGGGCAGTTCACCCCTCCACTTT. It encodes CASSLNWGTPGSSPLHF.